These 7 T cell receptor beta chains were sequenced from one sample in a study of cytomegalovirus exposure and HLA in healthy donors. The primer mix had 60 Vbeta and 13 Jbeta primers. Profiling relied on immunoSEQ multiplex PCR, and the TCRdb table lists in-frame clones only, not all of them. The table has about 200,000 clones, 70% to 85% seen once; the top ten hold 0.2% to 0.25%. Sequenced material: PBMCs. The source of these receptors is a girl aged 2-10 years in good health and CMV-seronegative.

The chain joins TRBV7-9 to TRBJ2-1; weak D call: TRBD1 (6 bases). Germline V CDR1 and CDR2: SEHNR, FQNEAQ (reference sequence). The CDR3 totals 13 residues. Trimming pared 4 bases from V and 9 bases from J, leaving 13 bases between. CDR3 in DNA: TGTGCCAGCAGCTCCCAGGGGTTGGGTGAGCAGTTCTTC. It codes for CASSSQGLGEQFF.

V gene TRBV29-1 combines with J gene TRBJ1-2; D perhaps matches TRBD1 (6 bases). The CDR3 runs 10 residues. CDR1 is SQVTM, CDR2 ANQGSEA, per germline. V lost 8 bases and J lost 8, with 12 bases in between. The DNA of the CDR3 is TGCAGCTCTCTAGGGGGAGGCTACACCTTC. Its protein product is CSSLGGGYTF. The variable domain in full, with the rest retrieved from reference TRBV29-1 and TRBJ1-2, is SAVISQKPSRDICQRGTSLTIQCQVDSQVTMMFWYRQQPGQSLTLIATANQGSEATYESGFVIDKFPISRPNLTFSTLTVSNMSPEDSSIYLCSSLGGGYTFGSGTRLTVV.

The V and J genes are TRBV5-1 and TRBJ1-1; D perhaps matches TRBD1 (6 bases). CDR1 SGHRS and CDR2 YFSETQ come from the germline V gene. The CDR3 runs 13 residues. V was pared by 1 base and J by 7 bases, with 11 bases between. This CDR3 is CASSLRQGSEAFF. The CDR3 nucleotides read TGCGCCAGCAGCTTGCGTCAGGGGAGTGAAGCTTTCTTT.

This clone was seen a handful of times. J is TRBJ2-6 and V is TRBV2, with 8 bases aligning to TRBD1. The trim removed 6 bases at V and 4 bases at J, leaving 11 bases unmatched. Germline assignment: CDR1 SNHLY and CDR2 FYNNEI. The CDR3 spans 17 residues. CDR3 coding DNA: TGTGCCAGCAGGGGGAACAGGGGGGTGGACGGGGCCAACGTCCTGACTTTC. Translation: CASRGNRGVDGANVLTF. The entire variable domain, with the rest obtained from reference TRBV2 and TRBJ2-6, is as follows: EPEVTQTPSHQVTQMGQEVILRCVPISNHLYFYWYRQILGQKVEFLVSFYNNEISEKSEIFDDQFSVERPDGSNFTLKIRSTKLEDSAMYFCASRGNRGVDGANVLTFGAGSRLTVL.

This clone was counted a few times. Other DNA variants within this sample encode the same CDR3. The chain couples TRBV6-5 to TRBJ1-4; TRBD1 is a possible D gene (5 bases). Germline lookup yields CDR1 MNHEY and CDR2 SVGAGI. V lost 6 bases and J lost 0, with 8 bases in between. This CDR3 region has 14 residues. CDR3 loop: CASSSTATNEKLFF. The CDR3 region has the DNA TGTGCCAGCAGCTCGACAGCAACTAATGAAAAACTGTTTTTT.

J is TRBJ1-1 and V is TRBV7-2, with D possibly being TRBD1 (5 bases). Germline CDR1 is SGHTA and CDR2 is FQGNSA. This CDR3 has 14 residues. V dropped 3 bases and J dropped 4 bases, with 12 bases sitting between them. CDR3 DNA sequence: TGTGCCAGCAGCTTCCAGGGAGGGATCACTGAAGCTTTCTTT. The encoded protein is CASSFQGGITEAFF.

This chain uses TRBV27 with TRBJ2-1, with 10 bases fitting TRBD1. Trimming removed 8 bases from V and 10 bases from J; junction bases left unmatched: 8. The CDR3 has 13 residues. Germline V gene sequence: CDR1 MNHEY, CDR2 SMNVEV (reference sequence). This chain's CDR3 is CASRGQGFGEQFF. The CDR3 DNA is TGTGCCAGCCGGGGACAGGGGTTCGGCGAGCAGTTCTTC.